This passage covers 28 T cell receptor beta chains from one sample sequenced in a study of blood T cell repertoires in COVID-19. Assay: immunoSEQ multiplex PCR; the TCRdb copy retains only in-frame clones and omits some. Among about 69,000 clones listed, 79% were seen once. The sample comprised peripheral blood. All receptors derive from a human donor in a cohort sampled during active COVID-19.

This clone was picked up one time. CDR3 protein: CAISEGGQLTDTQYF. CDR3 DNA: TGTGCCATCAGTGAGGGGGGACAACTCACAGATACGCAGTATTTT. V and J are TRBV10-3 and TRBJ2-3; a possible D gene is TRBD1 (6 bases). The germline gives CDR1 ENHRY, CDR2 SYGVKD. Trimming pared 2 bases from V and 2 bases from J, leaving 11 bases between. CDR3 size: 15 residues.

The CDR3 is CAAGVAGIDETQYF. The CDR3 region has the DNA TGCGCAGCGGGGGTAGCGGGAATCGACGAGACCCAGTACTTC. This rearrangement joins TRBV10-1 to TRBJ2-5, with TRBD2 matching 8 bases. This CDR3 region has 14 residues. Germline V gene data show CDR1 as WNHNN and CDR2 as SYGVQD (reference sequence).

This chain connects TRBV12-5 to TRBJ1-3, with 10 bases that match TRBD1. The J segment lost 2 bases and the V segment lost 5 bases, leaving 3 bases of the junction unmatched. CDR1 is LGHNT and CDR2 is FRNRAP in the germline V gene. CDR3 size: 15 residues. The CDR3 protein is CASGKGQGPGNTIYF. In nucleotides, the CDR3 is TGTGCTAGTGGTAAGGGACAGGGGCCTGGAAACACCATATATTTT. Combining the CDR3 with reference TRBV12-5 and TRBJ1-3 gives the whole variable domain DARVTQTPRHKVTEMGQEVTMRCQPILGHNTVFWYRQTMMQGLELLAYFRNRAPLDDSGMPKDRFSAEMPDATLATLKIQPSEPRDSAVYFCASGKGQGPGNTIYFGEGSWLTVV.

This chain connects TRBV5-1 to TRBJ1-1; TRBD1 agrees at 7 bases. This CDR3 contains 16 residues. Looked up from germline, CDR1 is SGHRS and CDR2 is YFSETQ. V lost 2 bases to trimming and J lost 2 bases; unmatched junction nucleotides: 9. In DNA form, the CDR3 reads TGCGCCAGCAGCTTTGGGTGGGGACAGCTAAACACTGAAGCTTTCTTT. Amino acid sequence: CASSFGWGQLNTEAFF.

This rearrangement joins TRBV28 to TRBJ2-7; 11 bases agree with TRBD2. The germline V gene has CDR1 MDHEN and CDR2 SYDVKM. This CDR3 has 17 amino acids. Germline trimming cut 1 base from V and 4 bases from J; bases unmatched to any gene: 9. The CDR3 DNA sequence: TGTGCCAGCAGTTTATATAGCGGGGGGGCGTTCCCTTACGAGCAGTACTTC. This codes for CASSLYSGGAFPYEQYF.

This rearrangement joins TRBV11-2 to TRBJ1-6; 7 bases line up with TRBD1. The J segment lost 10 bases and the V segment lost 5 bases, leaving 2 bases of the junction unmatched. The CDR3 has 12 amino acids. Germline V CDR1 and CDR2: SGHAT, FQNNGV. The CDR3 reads CASSGDRSPLHF. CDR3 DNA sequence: TGTGCCAGCAGCGGGGACAGATCACCCCTCCACTTT.

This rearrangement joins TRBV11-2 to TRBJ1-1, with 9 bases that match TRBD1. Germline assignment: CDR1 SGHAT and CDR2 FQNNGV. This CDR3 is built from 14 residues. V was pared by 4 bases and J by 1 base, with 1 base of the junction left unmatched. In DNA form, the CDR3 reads TGTGCCAGCAGCTGGGACAGGGAGAACACTGAAGCTTTCTTT. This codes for CASSWDRENTEAFF.

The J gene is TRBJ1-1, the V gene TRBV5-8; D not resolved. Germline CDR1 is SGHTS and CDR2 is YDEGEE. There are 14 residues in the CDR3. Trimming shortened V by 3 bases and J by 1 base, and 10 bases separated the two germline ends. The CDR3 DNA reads TGTGCCAGCAGCTCCGGACTCCCGAACACTGAAGCTTTCTTT. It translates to CASSSGLPNTEAFF. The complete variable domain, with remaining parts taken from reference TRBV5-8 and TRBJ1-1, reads EAGVTQSPTHLIKTRGQQATLRCSPISGHTSVYWYQQALGLGLQFLLWYDEGEERNRGNFPPRFSGRQFPNYSSELNVNALELEDSALYLCASSSGLPNTEAFFGQGTRLTVV.

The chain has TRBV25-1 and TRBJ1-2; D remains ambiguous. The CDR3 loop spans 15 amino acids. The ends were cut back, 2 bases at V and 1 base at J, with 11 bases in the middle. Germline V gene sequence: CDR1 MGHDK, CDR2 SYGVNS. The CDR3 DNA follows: TGTGCCAGCAGTGAAGGAACAGCCTTTAACTATGGCTACACCTTC. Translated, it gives CASSEGTAFNYGYTF.

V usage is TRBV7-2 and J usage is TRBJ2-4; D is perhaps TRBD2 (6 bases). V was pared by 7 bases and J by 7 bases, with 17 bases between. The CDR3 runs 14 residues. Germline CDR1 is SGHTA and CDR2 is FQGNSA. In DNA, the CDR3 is TGTGCCAGCACCCCAGTCGGGGGTGGCAACATTCAGTACTTC. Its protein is CASTPVGGGNIQYF.

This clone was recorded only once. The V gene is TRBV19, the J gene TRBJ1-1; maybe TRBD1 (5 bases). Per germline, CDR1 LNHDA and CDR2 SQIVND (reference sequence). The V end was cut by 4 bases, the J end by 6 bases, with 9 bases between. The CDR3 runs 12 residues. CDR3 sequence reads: CASSTGDSEAFF. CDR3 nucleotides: TGTGCCAGTAGTACCGGGGACTCTGAAGCTTTCTTT.

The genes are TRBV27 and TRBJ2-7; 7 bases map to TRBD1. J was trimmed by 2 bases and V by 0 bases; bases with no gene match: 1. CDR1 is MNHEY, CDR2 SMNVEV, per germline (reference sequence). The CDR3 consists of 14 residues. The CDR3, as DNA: TGTGCCAGCAGTTTATCCGGGACAGCCTACGAGCAGTACTTC. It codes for CASSLSGTAYEQYF.

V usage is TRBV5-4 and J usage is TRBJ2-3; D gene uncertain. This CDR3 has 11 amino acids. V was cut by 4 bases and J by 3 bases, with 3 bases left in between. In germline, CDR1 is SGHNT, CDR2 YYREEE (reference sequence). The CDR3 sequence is CASSATDTQYF. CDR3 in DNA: TGTGCCAGCAGCGCGACAGATACGCAGTATTTT.

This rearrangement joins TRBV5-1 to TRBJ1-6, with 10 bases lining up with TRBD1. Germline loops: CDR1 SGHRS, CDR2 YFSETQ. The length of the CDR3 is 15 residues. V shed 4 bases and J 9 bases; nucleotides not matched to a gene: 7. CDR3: CASSPGTGVFSPLHF. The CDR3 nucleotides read TGCGCCAGCAGCCCCGGGACAGGGGTATTTTCACCCCTCCACTTT.

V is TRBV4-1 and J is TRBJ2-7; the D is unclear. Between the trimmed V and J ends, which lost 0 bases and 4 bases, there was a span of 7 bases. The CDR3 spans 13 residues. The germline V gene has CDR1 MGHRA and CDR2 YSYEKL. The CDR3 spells CASSQEQKYEQYF. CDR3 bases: TGCGCCAGCAGCCAAGAACAGAAATACGAGCAGTACTTC.

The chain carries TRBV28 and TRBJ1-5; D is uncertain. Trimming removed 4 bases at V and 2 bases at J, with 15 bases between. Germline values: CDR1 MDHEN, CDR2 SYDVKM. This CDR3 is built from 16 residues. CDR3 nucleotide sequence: TGTGCCAGCAGTTACCCTGGGCCAGTGGGCAATCAGCCCCAGCATTTT. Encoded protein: CASSYPGPVGNQPQHF.

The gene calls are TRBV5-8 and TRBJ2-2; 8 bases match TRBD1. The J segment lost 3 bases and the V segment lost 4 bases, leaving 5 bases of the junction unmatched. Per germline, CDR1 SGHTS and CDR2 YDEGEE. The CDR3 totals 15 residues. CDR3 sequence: CASSHRTGYTGELFF. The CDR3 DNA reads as TGTGCCAGCAGCCATCGGACAGGGTACACCGGGGAGCTGTTTTTT.

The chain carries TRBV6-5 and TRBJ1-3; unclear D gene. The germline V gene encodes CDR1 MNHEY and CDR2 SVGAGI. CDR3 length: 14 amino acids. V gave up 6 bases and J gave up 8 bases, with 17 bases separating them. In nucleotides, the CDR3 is TGTGCCAGCAGCTTAACAAGGAGTCGGGACACCATATATTTT. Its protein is CASSLTRSRDTIYF.

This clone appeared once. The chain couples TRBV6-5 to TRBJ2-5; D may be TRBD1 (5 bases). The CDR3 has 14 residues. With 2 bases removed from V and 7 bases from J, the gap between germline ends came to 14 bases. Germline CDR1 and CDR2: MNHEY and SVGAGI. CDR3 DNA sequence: TGTGCCAGCAGTTACGGCCTCCATCAGGGGACCCAGTACTTC. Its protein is CASSYGLHQGTQYF.

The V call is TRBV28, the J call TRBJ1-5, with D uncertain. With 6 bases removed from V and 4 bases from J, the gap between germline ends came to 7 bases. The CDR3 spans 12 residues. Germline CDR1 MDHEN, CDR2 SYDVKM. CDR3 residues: CASSPDNQPQHF. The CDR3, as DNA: TGTGCCAGCAGCCCAGATAATCAGCCCCAGCATTTT.

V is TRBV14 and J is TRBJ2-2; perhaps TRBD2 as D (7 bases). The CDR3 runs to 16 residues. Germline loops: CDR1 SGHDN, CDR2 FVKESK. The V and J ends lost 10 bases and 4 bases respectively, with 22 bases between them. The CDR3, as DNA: TGTGCCACCTCTCCGGGGGGCTGGACACCCACCGGGGAGCTGTTTTTT. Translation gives CATSPGGWTPTGELFF.

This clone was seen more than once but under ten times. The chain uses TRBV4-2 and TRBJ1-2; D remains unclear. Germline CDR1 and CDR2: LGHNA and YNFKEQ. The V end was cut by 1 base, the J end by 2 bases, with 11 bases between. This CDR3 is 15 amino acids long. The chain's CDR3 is CASSQGDGENYGYTF. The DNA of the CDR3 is TGTGCCAGCAGCCAAGGGGATGGGGAGAACTATGGCTACACCTTC.

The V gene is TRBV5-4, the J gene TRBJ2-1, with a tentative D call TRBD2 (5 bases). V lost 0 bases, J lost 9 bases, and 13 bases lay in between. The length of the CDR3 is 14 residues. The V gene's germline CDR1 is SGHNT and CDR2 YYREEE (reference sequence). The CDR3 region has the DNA TGTGCCAGCAGCTTGGATCCGGGATCGCGTGAGCAGTTCTTC. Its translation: CASSLDPGSREQFF.

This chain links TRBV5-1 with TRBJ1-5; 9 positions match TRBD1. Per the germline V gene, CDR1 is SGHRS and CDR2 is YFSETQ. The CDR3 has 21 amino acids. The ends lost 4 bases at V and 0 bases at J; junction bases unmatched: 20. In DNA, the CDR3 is TGCGCCAGCAGCCCGACCAAGACAGGGGGATTACCCGTGGCTAGCAATCAGCCCCAGCATTTT. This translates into CASSPTKTGGLPVASNQPQHF.

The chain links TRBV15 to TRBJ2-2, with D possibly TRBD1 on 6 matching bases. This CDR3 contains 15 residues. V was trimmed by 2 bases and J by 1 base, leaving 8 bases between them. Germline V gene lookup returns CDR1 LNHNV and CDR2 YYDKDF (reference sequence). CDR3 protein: CATSRQDRNTGELFF. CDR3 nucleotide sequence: TGTGCCACCAGCAGACAGGACAGGAACACCGGGGAGCTGTTTTTT.

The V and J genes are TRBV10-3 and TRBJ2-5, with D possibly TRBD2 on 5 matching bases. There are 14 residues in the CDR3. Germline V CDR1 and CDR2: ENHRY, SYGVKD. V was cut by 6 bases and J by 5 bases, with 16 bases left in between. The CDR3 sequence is CAIRGTSEGETQYF. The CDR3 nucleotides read TGTGCCATCAGGGGAACCAGCGAGGGCGAGACCCAGTACTTC.

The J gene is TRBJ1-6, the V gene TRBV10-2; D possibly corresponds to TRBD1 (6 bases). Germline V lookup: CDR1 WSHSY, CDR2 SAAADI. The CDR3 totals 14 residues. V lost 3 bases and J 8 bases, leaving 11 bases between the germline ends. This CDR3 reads CASSEGGGYSPLHF. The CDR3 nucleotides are TGCGCCAGCAGTGAAGGGGGGGGATATTCACCCCTCCACTTT.

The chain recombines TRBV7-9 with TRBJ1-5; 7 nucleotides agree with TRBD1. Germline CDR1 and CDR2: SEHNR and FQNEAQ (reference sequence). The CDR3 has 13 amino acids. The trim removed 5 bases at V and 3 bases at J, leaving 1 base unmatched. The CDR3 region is CASSQGVNQPQHF. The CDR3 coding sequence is TGTGCCAGCAGCCAGGGGGTCAATCAGCCCCAGCATTTT.